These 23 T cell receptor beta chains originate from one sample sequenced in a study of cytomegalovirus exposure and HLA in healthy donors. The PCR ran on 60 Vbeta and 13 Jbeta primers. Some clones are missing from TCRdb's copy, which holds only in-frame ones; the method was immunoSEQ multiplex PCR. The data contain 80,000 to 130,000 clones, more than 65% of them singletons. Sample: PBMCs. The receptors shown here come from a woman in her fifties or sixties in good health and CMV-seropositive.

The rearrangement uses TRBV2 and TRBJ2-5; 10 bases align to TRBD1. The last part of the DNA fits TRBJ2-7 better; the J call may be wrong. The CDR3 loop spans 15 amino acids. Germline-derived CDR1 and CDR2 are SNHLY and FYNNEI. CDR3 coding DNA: TGTGCCAGCAGGGCAGGGACAGGGGAGGGGTACGAGCAGTACTTC. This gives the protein CASRAGTGEGYEQYF.

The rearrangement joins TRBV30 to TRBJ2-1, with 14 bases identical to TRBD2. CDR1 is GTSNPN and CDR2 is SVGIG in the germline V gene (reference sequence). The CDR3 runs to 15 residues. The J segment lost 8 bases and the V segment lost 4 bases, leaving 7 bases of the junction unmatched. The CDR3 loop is CAWNPGTSGSHEQFF. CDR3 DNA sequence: TGTGCCTGGAATCCCGGGACTAGCGGGAGCCATGAGCAGTTCTTC.

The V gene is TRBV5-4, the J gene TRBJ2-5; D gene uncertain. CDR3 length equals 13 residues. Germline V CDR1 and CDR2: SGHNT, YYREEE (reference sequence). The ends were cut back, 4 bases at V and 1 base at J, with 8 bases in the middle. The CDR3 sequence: CASSRLLQETQYF. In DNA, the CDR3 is TGTGCCAGCAGCCGACTCCTCCAAGAGACCCAGTACTTC.

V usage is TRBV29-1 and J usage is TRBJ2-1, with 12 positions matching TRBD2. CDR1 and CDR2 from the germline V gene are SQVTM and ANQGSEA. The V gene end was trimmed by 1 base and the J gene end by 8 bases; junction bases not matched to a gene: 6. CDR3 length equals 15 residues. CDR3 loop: CSVEGLAGGRYEQFF. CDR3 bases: TGCAGCGTTGAAGGGCTAGCGGGGGGGCGGTATGAGCAGTTCTTC.

The CDR3 reads CASSPPSNRDYEQYF. CDR3 DNA sequence: TGTGCCAGCTCACCACCAAGCAACAGGGACTACGAGCAGTACTTC. The chain employs TRBV18 and TRBJ2-7; D possibly corresponds to TRBD1 (6 bases). V was shortened by 0 bases and J by 3 bases, with 12 bases between the two germline ends. In germline, CDR1 is KGHSH, CDR2 LQKENI. The CDR3 is 15 amino acids.

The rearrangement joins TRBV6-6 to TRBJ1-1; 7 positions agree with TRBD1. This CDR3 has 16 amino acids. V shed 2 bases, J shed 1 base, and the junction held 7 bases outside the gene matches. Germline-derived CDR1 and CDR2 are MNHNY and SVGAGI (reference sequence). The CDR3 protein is CASSYKAKGANTEAFF. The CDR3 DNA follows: TGTGCCAGCAGTTACAAGGCCAAGGGGGCGAACACTGAAGCTTTCTTT.

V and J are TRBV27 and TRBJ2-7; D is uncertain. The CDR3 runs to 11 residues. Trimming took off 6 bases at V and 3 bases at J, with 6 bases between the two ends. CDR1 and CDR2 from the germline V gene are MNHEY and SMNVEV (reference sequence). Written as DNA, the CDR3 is TGTGCCAGCAGAACGAGCTACGAGCAGTACTTC. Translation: CASRTSYEQYF.

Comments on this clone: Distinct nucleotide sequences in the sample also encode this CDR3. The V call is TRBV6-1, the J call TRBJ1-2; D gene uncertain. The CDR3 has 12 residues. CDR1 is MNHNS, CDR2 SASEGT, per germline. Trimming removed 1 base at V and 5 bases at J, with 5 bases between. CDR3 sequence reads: CASSEGSYGYTF. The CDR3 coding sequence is TGTGCCAGCAGTGAAGGTTCATATGGCTACACCTTC.

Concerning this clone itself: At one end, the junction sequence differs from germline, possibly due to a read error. The CDR3 sequence is CASSLPGLAAYEQYF. DNA for the CDR3: TGTGCCAGCAGTTTACCGGGACTAGCGGCCTACGAACAGTACTTC. The V call is TRBV5-4, the J call TRBJ2-7, with 11 bases lining up with TRBD2. This CDR3 is 15 amino acids long. CDR1 is SGHNT, CDR2 YYREEE, per germline (reference sequence).

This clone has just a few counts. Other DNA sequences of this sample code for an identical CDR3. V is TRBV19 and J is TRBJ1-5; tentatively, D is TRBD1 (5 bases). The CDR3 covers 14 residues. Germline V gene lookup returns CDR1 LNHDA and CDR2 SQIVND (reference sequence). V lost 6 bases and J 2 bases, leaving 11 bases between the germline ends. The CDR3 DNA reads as TGTGCCAGTAGCCTAACAGGAGGCAATCAGCCCCAGCATTTT. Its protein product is CASSLTGGNQPQHF.

The CDR3 loop reads CASSWTGETEAFF. In DNA, the CDR3 is TGTGCCAGCAGCTGGACAGGGGAGACTGAAGCTTTCTTT. V is TRBV11-2 and J is TRBJ1-1, with 9 positions matching TRBD1. The germline CDR1 and CDR2 sequences are SGHAT and FQNNGV. The CDR3 has 13 residues. V was clipped by 4 bases and J by 5 bases; unmatched bases: 2.

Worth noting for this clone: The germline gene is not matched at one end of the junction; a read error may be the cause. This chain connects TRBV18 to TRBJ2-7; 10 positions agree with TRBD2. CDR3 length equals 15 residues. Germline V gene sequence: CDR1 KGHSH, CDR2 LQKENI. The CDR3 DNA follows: TGTGCCAGCTCACCAGGGTCGATGCTAGCGGGAGACGAGGACTTC. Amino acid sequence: CASSPGSMLAGDEDF.

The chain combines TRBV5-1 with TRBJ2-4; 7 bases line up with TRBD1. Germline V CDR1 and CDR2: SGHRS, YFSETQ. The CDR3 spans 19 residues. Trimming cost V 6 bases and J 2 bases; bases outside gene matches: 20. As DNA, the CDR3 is TGCGCCAGCACCAAAAGTGCCTCGAACAGGGGATATTCCAAAAACATTCAGTACTTC. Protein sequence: CASTKSASNRGYSKNIQYF.

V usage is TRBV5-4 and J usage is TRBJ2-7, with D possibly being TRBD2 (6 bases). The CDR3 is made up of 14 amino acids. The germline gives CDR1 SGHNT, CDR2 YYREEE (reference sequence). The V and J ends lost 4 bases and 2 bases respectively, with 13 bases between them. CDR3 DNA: TGTGCCAGCAGCCGGGACTCCGGGACCTACGAGCAGTACTTC. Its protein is CASSRDSGTYEQYF.

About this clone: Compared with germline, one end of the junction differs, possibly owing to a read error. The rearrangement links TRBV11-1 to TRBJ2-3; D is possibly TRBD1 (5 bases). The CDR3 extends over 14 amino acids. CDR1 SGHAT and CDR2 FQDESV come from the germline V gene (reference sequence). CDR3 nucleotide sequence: TGTACCAGCAGCCCTACCGCAGGGAAAGATACGCAGTATTTT. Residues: CTSSPTAGKDTQYF.

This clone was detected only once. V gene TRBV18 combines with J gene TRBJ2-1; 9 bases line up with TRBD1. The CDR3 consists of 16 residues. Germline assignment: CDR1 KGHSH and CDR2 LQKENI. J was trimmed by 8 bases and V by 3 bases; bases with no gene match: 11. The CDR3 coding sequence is TGTGCCAGCTCACCGACAACCGGGACAGGGTACCATGAGCAGTTCTTC. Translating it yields CASSPTTGTGYHEQFF.

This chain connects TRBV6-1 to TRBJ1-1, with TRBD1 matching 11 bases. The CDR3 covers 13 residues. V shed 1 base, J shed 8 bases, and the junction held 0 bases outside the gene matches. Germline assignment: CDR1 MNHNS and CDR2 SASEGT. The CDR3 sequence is CASSEGTGGEAFF. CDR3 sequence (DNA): TGTGCCAGCAGTGAAGGGACAGGGGGCGAAGCTTTCTTT.

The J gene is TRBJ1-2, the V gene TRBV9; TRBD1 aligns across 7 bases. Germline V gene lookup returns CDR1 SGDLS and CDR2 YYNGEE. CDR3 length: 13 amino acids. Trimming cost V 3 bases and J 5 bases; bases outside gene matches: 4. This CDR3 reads CASSDRGVYGYTF. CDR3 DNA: TGTGCCAGCAGCGACAGGGGCGTATATGGCTACACCTTC.

The CDR3 coding sequence is TGCGCCAGCAGCCTCCGACAGGATGCTAACTATGGCTACACCTTC. This sequence encodes CASSLRQDANYGYTF. The genes are TRBV5-1 and TRBJ1-2; possible D gene TRBD1, 6 bases. This CDR3 comprises 15 residues. V was cut by 4 bases and J by 0 bases, with 13 bases left in between. Germline CDR1 and CDR2: SGHRS and YFSETQ.

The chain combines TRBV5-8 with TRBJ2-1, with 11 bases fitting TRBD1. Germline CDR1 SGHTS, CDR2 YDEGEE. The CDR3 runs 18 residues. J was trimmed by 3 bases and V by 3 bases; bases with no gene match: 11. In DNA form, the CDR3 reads TGTGCCAGCAGCTGGGACCCGGCCGGGACAGGGGGCTACAATGAGCAGTTCTTC. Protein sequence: CASSWDPAGTGGYNEQFF.

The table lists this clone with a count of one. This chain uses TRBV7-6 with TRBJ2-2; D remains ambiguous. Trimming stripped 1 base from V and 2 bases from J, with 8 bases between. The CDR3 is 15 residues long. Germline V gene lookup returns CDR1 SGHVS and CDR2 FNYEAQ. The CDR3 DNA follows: TGTGCCAGCAGCTTAGTGGAGTCCAACACCGGGGAGCTGTTTTTT. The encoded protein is CASSLVESNTGELFF.

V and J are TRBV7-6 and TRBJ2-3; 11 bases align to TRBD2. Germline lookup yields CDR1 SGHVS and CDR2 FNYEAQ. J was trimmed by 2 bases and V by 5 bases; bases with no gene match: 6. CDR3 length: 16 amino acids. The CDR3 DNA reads TGTGCCAGCAGCCCAGGGACTAGCGGCTACACAGATACGCAGTATTTT. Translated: CASSPGTSGYTDTQYF.

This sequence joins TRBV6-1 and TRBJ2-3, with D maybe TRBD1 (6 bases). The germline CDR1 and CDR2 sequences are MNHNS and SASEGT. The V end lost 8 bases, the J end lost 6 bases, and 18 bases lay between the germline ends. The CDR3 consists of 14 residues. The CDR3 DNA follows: TGTGCCAGCTCAAAGGGGGAATGGTCGGATACGCAGTATTTT. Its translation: CASSKGEWSDTQYF.